This T cell receptor (beta chain) was identified in a study of cytomegalovirus exposure and HLA in healthy donors (TCRdb year 2017). Notes on the research overall: An earlier analysis of 587 of the donors reported 276 Gb of sequence data and around 110 million unique TCR beta sequences obtained from about 180 million T cells. Approximately 300 gigabases of sequencing data and around 90 million unique TCR sequences made up an early release that covered approximately 620 HLA-typed donors. Of the roughly 400 genotyped donors, roughly 85% fell in the genetic ancestry cluster associated with self-reported Caucasian donors. The study aimed to test whether cataloging public T cell receptors could reveal signatures of past pathogen exposure. The T cell repertoires of 670 or so subjects were profiled by immunosequencing and related to cytomegalovirus serostatus. In addition to the first cohort of approximately 650 subjects, a separate validation cohort of 100 to 150 different subjects was used. To predict cytomegalovirus infection status, the study brought together high-throughput TCR immunosequencing, statistical association of individual TCRs with disease status, and machine learning. A later analysis re-analyzed previously published TCR beta repertoires from 666 donors and added high-resolution HLA genotyping to study TCR occurrence patterns. The later analysis used no new phenotypic data to find candidate immune exposures, relying instead on TCR beta sequences and their occurrence across donors. In an earlier analysis of over 550 of the donors, high-throughput TCR beta sequencing was used to judge whether each TCR beta V gene segment behaved as functional or pseudogenic. Donor age, sex, ethnicity and CMV serostatus were compiled together with the repertoire data. In a later genetic analysis, genome-wide SNP genotypes for about 55% of the roughly 670 donors were used, and that subset was treated as a discovery cohort. All discovery cohort repertoires had been generated using a single sequencing platform. Class I and class II HLA loci were covered by the typing at four-digit resolution. Typing coverage differed by locus: A, B, C, DRB1 and DQB1 were typed in roughly 629-630 donors, DQA1 in roughly 500, DPA1 in 600 to 610, and DPB1 in 472. Roughly 5 DR-DQ haplotypes were handled as single units for association and clustering, since linkage in the cohort was strong. Among about 390 genotyped donors of the cohort, an average of around 240,000 unique TCR beta nucleotide sequences were sequenced per donor, around 20% of them non-productive. Broad study findings and their caveats: Because counts were too low, about 15 rarely observed V segments, including chromosome 9 orphons, were left out of the earlier analysis of 587 of the donors. The only immune exposure information available for the cohort was CMV serostatus. A later analysis associated about 17,000 TCR beta sequences with specific HLA alleles at a false discovery rate of 0.05. Correlated functional status among segregating V segments might reflect linkage disequilibrium, but an unknown experimental factor could not be ruled out. A further reported finding was that TCR beta sequences accurately predicted the HLA-A and HLA-B alleles for most subjects in the first cohort. Because HLA typing was missing for some donors at each locus, association tests included only the typed subset. According to the authors, the approach could potentially be generalized to other disease states and immunological phenotypes. Most CMV-associated TCR beta chains appeared to be HLA-restricted in a later analysis, and the HLA associations seemed to be driven largely by CMV exposure. In vitro tests confirmed that a few of the cytomegalovirus-associated TCR beta chains recognize cytomegalovirus antigens. The sequencing pipeline was judged likely to have produced a cluster of highly shared sequence variants as a technical artifact. The study gave a list of around 170 TCR beta chains associated with cytomegalovirus. Most TCR sequences were seen in very few donors, while some public TCRs were found in many individuals. Sequencing depth was assumed to be roughly uniform across donors in the presence/absence analyses, though that assumption may not hold. A later analysis found that HLA-associated TCR beta chains were more clonally expanded and had lower generation probabilities than equally common non-associated chains. Several of the top co-occurrence clusters appeared to be linked to parvovirus B19, influenza, CMV and Epstein-Barr virus, according to a later analysis. An association between a missense DCLRE1C variant and V-gene and J-gene trimming of TCR beta chains was found in a later genetic analysis and replicated in an independent cohort. In a later analysis, the rate of TCR association differed among HLA loci, with DRB1 alleles having the most associated TCRs and HLA-C alleles having the fewest. Only TCR beta chains were sequenced in this cohort, and the absence of alpha or paired-chain data limited detectable features. Strong co-occurrence of HLA alleles, especially DR and DQ, made assigning TCR associations to individual alleles difficult. An earlier analysis of around 600 of the donors showed that most TCR beta V segments appeared in productive rearrangements either about 87% or about 30% of the time, which broadly matched IMGT annotations. In both the original and validation cohorts, the classifier was reported to diagnose cytomegalovirus status with high specificity and sensitivity. According to a later genetic analysis, donors in an Asian-associated ancestry cluster had fewer N-insertions in productive TCRs than the roughly 670-donor mean. Some IMGT-functional V segments, including TRBV6-2 and TRBV6-3, could not be told apart with the 87-base-pair reads, so those segments were excluded.

This clone has just one count. Its antigen is unknown. The input lacks base qualities; no much larger clone sits a single base away. The method behind the library was the immunoSEQ multiplex PCR assay. For the multiplex PCR, a mixture combining 60 forward primers for TCR Vbeta segments and 13 reverse primers for TCR Jbeta segments was used. The CDR3 region of rearranged TCR beta genes was amplified from genomic DNA with a multiplex PCR assay. The Illumina HiSeq System was used to sequence the amplified TCR beta libraries as 87-base-pair reads. In the paper's pipeline: A later analysis counted around 72 million unique TCR beta chains across the 666 repertoires, and 10 million to 11 million of these chains were shared by at least two donors. A nearest-neighbor algorithm error-corrected the raw reads and collapsed the reads into unique sequences, merging closely related sequences to remove PCR and sequencing errors. Alignment of CDR3 sequences to IMGT reference sequences was used to assign V, D and J gene segments. Each retained sequence needed at least a six-nucleotide match to both a V gene segment and a J gene segment. A rearrangement counted as productive if the CDR3 had no stop codons and remained in frame with V and J, and every other rearrangement counted as non-productive. Following IMGT convention, CDR3 was defined as the stretch from the second conserved V-encoded cysteine to the conserved J-encoded phenylalanine. Sequences without an unambiguous match to a single V gene segment were excluded from the earlier analysis of approximately 600 of the donors. In an earlier analysis of about 590 of the donors, a V segment was called functional when productive rearrangements were above 56.7%, and segregating when the standard deviation between donors exceeded 5%. A statistical classification framework was built for diagnosing cytomegalovirus status from the catalog of TCR beta chain sequences. In a later analysis, V and J genes were assigned by comparing TCR nucleotide sequences against IMGT/GENE-DB human TR gene sequences. A later analysis assigned CDR3 sequences and most-parsimonious VDJ recombination scenarios with the TCRdist pipeline. In a later analysis, each TCR beta chain was defined by its CDR3 amino acid sequence together with its V-gene family, and reads without a unique V-gene family were excluded. In a later analysis, 450 to 600 highly shared, low-generation-probability nucleotide sequences were removed to address suspected cross-contamination and a sequencing artifact. In a later analysis, a clonal expansion index was calculated for each public chain from normalized within-repertoire ranks of inferred template counts. In a later analysis, generation probabilities were computed with a VDJ recombination model fitted to out-of-frame rearrangements, and the resulting probabilities were checked against IGoR. Hypergeometric tests were used in a later analysis to score TCR-TCR, TCR-HLA and TCR-CMV co-occurrence, with a repertoire-size bias correction applied to the TCR pairs. False discovery rates were estimated in a later analysis by permuting HLA or CMV assignments 20 times. In a later analysis, co-occurring TCRs were grouped using DBSCAN, with TCRdist sequence similarity added in when clustering inside HLA-allele-positive subsets. For co-occurrence clustering, repertoires with fewer than 30,000 or more than 120,000 public chains were excluded, along with roughly 5 repertoires with anomalous nucleotide sharing. Held by TCRdb, this immuneACCESS table contains in-frame sequences only and omits some clones. Under half of the omission traces to an unresolved V gene where checked; the cause of the rest is unknown. The D gene and trimming were derived from the DNA, and the V and J assignments and clone size from that table. The sample records about 200,000 clones, around 79% of which are singletons. Clones ranked in the top ten supply around 0.2% of the sample.

Taken from cysteine to phenylalanine, the CDR3 has 12 residues. Solely the CDR3 DNA is kept, with 36 bases framed from the first base. Trimming takes 8 bases from V and 0 bases from J, and the germline ends sit 8 bases apart. Based on the germline V gene (reference sequence), the CDR1 and CDR2 sequences are SEHNR and FQNEAQ. The cohort was made up of approximately 700 healthy bone marrow donors. At the time of sampling, every cohort member was nominally healthy, though immune exposures that went unrecorded were likely present. The donor tested CMV seronegative, placing the donor among the approximately 400 seronegative members of the cohort. Every donor gave a peripheral blood sample, and the peripheral blood mononuclear cells from that sample were used for TCR beta sequencing. Genomic DNA was extracted from the blood cell samples with the Qiagen DNeasy Blood Extraction Kit.

The receptor was isolated from a girl aged 2 to 10 in good health and CMV-seronegative. The chain links TRBV7-9 with TRBJ2-7; a weak D assignment points to TRBD2 (5 bases agree). The sample was PBMCs. In nucleotide form, the sequence is TGTGCCAGCGCGGGTATCTCCTACGAGCAGTACTTC. It specifies CASAGISYEQYF.